A selection of T cell receptor beta chains follows, all from one sample in a study of T cells in Graves' hyperthyroidism and ophthalmopathy. TCRdb re-derived calls from the multiplex PCR reads in MiXCR, one entry per CDR3 protein. The profile shows a few hundred thousand distinct CDR3 sequences, roughly 50% of them singletons. The sequenced sample consisted of peripheral blood or thyroid tissue (not recorded which). These receptors were collected from an adult woman with Graves' disease, either hyperthyroidism or ophthalmopathy (not recorded which). CDR3s include the opening cysteine and the closing phenylalanine or tryptophan. D genes are given only for firm matches. Part of the rows lack a size; the others show once, few, many or a class for expanded clones.

TRBD1	-	TRBV5-1	TRBJ1-2	CASSSTGDASYGYTF	TGCGCCAGCAGCTCGACAGGGGATGCTAGCTATGGCTACACCTTC
-	once	TRBV7-2	TRBJ1-2	CASSLDLSDYGYTF	TGTGCCAGCAGCTTAGACCTTTCAGACTATGGCTACACCTTC
-	-	TRBV12-3/TRBV12-4	TRBJ2-1	CASSLSVGVAPYNEQFF	TGTGCCAGCAGTTTAAGCGTAGGCGTAGCCCCATACAATGAGCAGTTCTTC
TRBD2	-	TRBV29-1	TRBJ2-7	CSVRASGSYEQYF	TGCAGCGTTAGGGCTAGCGGGAGCTACGAGCAGTACTTC
-	-	TRBV28	TRBJ2-7	CASSYPQGFVYVYEQYF	TGTGCCAGCAGTTACCCACAAGGGTTCGTCTACGTCTACGAGCAGTACTTC
-	-	TRBV5-5	TRBJ1-2	CASSLRLEYGYTF	TGTGCCAGCAGCTTGAGGCTGGAGTATGGCTACACCTTC
-	once	TRBV25-1	TRBJ2-7	CACSAHDQGGIYEQYF	TGTGCCTGCAGTGCCCATGACCAAGGGGGGATCTACGAGCAGTACTTC
TRBD1	-	TRBV5-1	TRBJ1-6	CASSTGTGSSSPLHF	TGCGCCAGCAGCACGGGGACAGGGAGCAGTTCACCCCTCCACTTT
TRBD1	-	TRBV5-6	TRBJ1-6	CASRLWTGGNSPLHF	TGTGCCAGCAGACTATGGACAGGGGGTAATTCACCCCTCCACTTT
-	-	TRBV2	TRBJ1-1	CASSERGWNTEAFF	TGTGCCAGCAGCGAAAGGGGGTGGAACACTGAAGCTTTCTTT
-	many	TRBV19	TRBJ2-2	CASSIQLLDTGELFF	TGTGCCAGTAGTATTCAGTTGTTGGACACCGGGGAGCTGTTTTTT
-	-	TRBV10-3	TRBJ2-7	CASSELGGPRDEQYF	TGTGCCAGCAGTGAGCTAGGAGGGCCTCGGGACGAGCAGTACTTC
-	many	TRBV7-9	TRBJ2-7	CASSLDGRLSYEQYF	TGTGCCAGCAGCTTAGACGGACGTCTAAGCTACGAGCAGTACTTC
TRBD1	-	TRBV7-9	TRBJ1-1	CASTLMTGTEAFF	TGTGCCAGCACCCTGATGACAGGGACTGAAGCTTTCTTT
-	-	TRBV19	TRBJ2-1	CASSTLLGRRGPYNEQFF	TGTGCCAGTAGTACCCTTTTGGGTAGGCGAGGCCCCTACAATGAGCAGTTCTTC
-	-	TRBV24-1	TRBJ2-5	CATREGAETQYF	TGTGCCACCAGGGAGGGCGCAGAGACCCAGTACTTC
TRBD1	-	TRBV29-1	TRBJ2-2	CSVLRDRNGELFF	TGCAGCGTTCTCCGGGACAGAAACGGGGAGCTGTTTTTT
-	-	TRBV20-1	TRBJ1-2	CSARGGGDISSPHTF	TGCAGTGCTAGAGGCGGCGGGGATATTTCATCCCCTCACACCTTC
TRBD1	-	TRBV19	TRBJ2-5	CASSRTGSYQETQYF	TGTGCCAGTAGTAGGACAGGGAGCTACCAAGAGACCCAGTACTTC
TRBD1	many	TRBV3-1	TRBJ1-1	CASSQGDSYTEAFF	TGTGCCAGCAGCCAAGGGGACAGCTACACTGAAGCTTTCTTT
TRBD1	-	TRBV20-1	TRBJ1-6	CSAGTGVQSPLHF	TGCAGTGCTGGGACAGGGGTGCAATCACCCCTCCACTTT
-	many	TRBV20-1	TRBJ2-7	CSARRWTKLAYEQYF	TGCAGTGCTAGGCGTTGGACAAAGCTAGCCTACGAGCAGTACTTC
-	-	TRBV7-8	TRBJ2-5	CASSLAPKSTLKETQYF	TGTGCCAGCAGCTTAGCCCCGAAGTCTACGTTGAAAGAGACCCAGTACTTC
TRBD1	-	TRBV7-2	TRBJ1-5	CASSPLDRGEAQHF	TGTGCCAGCAGCCCTCTGGACAGGGGAGAGGCCCAGCATTTT
-	few	TRBV29-1	TRBJ2-7	CSVTTESSYEQYF	TGCAGCGTTACCACTGAGAGCTCCTACGAGCAGTACTTC
-	-	TRBV24-1	TRBJ1-5	CATSDRQGIQPQHF	TGTGCCACCAGTGACCGTCAGGGTATCCAGCCCCAGCATTTT
TRBD2	few	TRBV24-1	TRBJ2-1	CATSGTSGTYNEQFF	TGTGCCACCAGTGGGACTAGCGGGACGTACAATGAGCAGTTCTTC
TRBD1	-	TRBV6-1	TRBJ2-5	CASSERTGARWIGETQYF	TGTGCCAGCAGTGAAAGGACAGGGGCGAGGTGGATCGGAGAGACCCAGTACTTC
TRBD2	many	TRBV28	TRBJ2-2	CASSRAGAPLNGELFF	TGTGCCAGCAGTAGGGCGGGAGCACCGCTTAACGGGGAGCTGTTTTTT
TRBD1	-	TRBV2	TRBJ1-2	CASRGDSRGYTF	TGTGCCAGCAGGGGGGACAGCCGTGGCTACACCTTC
-	many	TRBV7-9	TRBJ2-7	CASSHLGGEQYF	TGTGCCAGCAGCCATCTGGGGGGTGAGCAGTACTTC
-	many	TRBV6-1	TRBJ1-5	CASSEVQPQHF	TGTGCCAGCAGTGAGGTCCAGCCCCAGCATTTT
-	-	TRBV5-1	TRBJ2-3	CASFAGSVPSTQYF	TGCGCCAGCTTCGCAGGTTCCGTCCCTTCGACGCAGTATTTT
-	once	TRBV29-1	TRBJ2-5	CSGRQYQETQYF	TGCAGCGGCCGACAGTACCAAGAGACCCAGTACTTC
-	-	TRBV29-1	TRBJ1-2	CSVVSRDGITYGYTF	TGCAGCGTTGTTAGTCGGGACGGGATAACCTATGGCTACACCTTC
-	-	TRBV15	TRBJ2-7	CATSRVAGDRGDEQYF	TGTGCCACCAGCAGAGTAGCGGGGGACAGGGGCGACGAGCAGTACTTC